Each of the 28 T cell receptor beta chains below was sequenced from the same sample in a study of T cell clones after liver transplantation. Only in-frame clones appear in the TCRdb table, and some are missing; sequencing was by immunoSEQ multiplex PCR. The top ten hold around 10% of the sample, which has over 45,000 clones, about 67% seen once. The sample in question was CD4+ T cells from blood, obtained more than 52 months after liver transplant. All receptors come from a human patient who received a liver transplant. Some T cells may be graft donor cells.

In DNA, the CDR3 is TGTGCCAGCTCAGGGAACAATCAGCCCCAGCATTTT. Residues: CASSGNNQPQHF. The rearrangement links TRBV28 to TRBJ1-5; D possibly corresponds to TRBD1 (5 bases). The CDR3 loop spans 12 amino acids. CDR1 and CDR2 from the germline V gene are MDHEN and SYDVKM. V lost 8 bases and J lost 3, with 8 bases in between. Supplemented by reference TRBV28 and TRBJ1-5, the full variable domain reads DVKVTQSSRYLVKRTGEKVFLECVQDMDHENMFWYRQDPGLGLRLIYFSYDVKMKEKGDIPEGYSVSREKKERFSLILESASTNQTSMYLCASSGNNQPQHFGDGTRLSIL.

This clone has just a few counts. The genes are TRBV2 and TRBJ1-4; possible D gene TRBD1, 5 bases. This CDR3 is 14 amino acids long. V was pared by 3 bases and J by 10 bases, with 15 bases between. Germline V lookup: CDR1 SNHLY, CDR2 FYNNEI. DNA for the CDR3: TGTGCCAGCAGTGATGGGACTCGGGGCGGAAAACTGTTTTTT. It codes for CASSDGTRGGKLFF.

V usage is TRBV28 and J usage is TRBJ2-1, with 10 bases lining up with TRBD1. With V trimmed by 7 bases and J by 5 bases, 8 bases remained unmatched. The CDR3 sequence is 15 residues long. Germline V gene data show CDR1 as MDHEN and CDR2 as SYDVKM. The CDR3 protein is CASKPDRGRNNEQFF. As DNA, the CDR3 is TGTGCCAGCAAACCCGACAGGGGGCGAAACAATGAGCAGTTCTTC.

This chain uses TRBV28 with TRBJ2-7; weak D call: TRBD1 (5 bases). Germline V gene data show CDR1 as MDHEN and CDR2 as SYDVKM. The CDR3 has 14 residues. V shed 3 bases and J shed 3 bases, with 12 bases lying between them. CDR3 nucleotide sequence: TGTGCCAGCAGTTTGACTGGGGCCATCTACGAGCAGTACTTC. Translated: CASSLTGAIYEQYF. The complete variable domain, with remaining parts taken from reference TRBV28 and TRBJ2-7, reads DVKVTQSSRYLVKRTGEKVFLECVQDMDHENMFWYRQDPGLGLRLIYFSYDVKMKEKGDIPEGYSVSREKKERFSLILESASTNQTSMYLCASSLTGAIYEQYFGPGTRLTVT.

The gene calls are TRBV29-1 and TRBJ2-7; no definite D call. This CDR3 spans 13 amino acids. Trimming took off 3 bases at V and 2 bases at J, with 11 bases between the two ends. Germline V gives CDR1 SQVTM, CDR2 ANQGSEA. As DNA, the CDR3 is TGCAGCGTTGACTCGGCCGGAACCTACGAGCAGTACTTC. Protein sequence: CSVDSAGTYEQYF.

The CDR3 is CASSVESTGGSGGYTF. CDR3 nucleotides: TGTGCCAGCAGTGTTGAGTCCACAGGGGGCTCGGGGGGCTACACCTTC. V is TRBV2 and J is TRBJ1-2, with TRBD1 identical over 9 bases. This CDR3 is built from 16 residues. Germline CDR1 is SNHLY and CDR2 is FYNNEI. V trimming: 4 bases; J trimming: 8 bases; junction bases outside the gene matches: 14.

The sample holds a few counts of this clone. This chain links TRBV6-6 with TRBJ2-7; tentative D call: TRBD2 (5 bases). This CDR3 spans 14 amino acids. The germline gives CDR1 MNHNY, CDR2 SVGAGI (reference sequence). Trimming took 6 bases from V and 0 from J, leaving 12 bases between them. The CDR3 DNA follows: TGTGCCAGCAGGCCCCAGCGGACCTCCTACGAGCAGTACTTC. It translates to CASRPQRTSYEQYF.

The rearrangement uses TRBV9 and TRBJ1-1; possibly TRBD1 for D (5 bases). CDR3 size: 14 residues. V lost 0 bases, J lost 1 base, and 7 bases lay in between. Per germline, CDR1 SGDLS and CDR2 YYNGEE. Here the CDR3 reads CASSVGGANTEAFF. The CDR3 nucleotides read TGTGCCAGCAGCGTAGGTGGGGCGAACACTGAAGCTTTCTTT. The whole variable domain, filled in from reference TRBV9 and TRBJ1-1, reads DSGVTQTPKHLITATGQRVTLRCSPRSGDLSVYWYQQSLDQGLQFLIQYYNGEERAKGNILERFSAQQFPDLHSELNLSSLELGDSALYFCASSVGGANTEAFFGQGTRLTVV.

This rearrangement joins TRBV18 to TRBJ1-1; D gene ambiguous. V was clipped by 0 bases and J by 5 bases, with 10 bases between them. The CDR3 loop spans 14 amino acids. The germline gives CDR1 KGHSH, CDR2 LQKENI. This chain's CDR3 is CASSPPPVLTEAFF. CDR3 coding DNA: TGTGCCAGCTCACCACCTCCCGTGTTGACTGAAGCTTTCTTT.

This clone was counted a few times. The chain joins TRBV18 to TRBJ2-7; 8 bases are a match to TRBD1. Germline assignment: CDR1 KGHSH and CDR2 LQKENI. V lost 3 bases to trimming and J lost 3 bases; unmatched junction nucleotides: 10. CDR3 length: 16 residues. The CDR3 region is CASSPGDRGIVYEQYF. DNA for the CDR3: TGTGCCAGCTCACCTGGAGACAGGGGCATTGTCTACGAGCAGTACTTC.

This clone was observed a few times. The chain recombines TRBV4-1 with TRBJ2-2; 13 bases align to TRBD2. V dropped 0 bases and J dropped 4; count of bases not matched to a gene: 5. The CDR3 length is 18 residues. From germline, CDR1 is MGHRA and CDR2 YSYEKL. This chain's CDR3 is CASSQEGTSGVPTGELFF. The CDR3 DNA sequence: TGCGCCAGCAGCCAAGAAGGGACTAGCGGGGTCCCCACCGGGGAGCTGTTTTTT.

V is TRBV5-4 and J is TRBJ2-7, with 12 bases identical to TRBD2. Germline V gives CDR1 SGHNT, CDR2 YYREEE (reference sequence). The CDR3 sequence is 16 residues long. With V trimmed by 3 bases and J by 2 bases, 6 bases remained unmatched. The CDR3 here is CASSSMTSGGAYEQYF. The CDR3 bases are TGTGCCAGCAGCTCAATGACTAGCGGGGGAGCCTACGAGCAGTACTTC.

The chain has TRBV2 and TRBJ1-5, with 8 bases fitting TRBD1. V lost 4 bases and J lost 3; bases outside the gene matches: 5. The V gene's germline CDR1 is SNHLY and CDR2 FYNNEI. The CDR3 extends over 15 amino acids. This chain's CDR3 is CASSVNRGSNQPQHF. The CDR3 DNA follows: TGTGCCAGCAGTGTAAACAGGGGGTCCAATCAGCCCCAGCATTTT.

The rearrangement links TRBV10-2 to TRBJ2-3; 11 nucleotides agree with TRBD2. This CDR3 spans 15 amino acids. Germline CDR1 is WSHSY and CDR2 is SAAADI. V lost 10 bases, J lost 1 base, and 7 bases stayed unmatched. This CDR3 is CATLAGGPGTDTQYF. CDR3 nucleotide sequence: TGCGCCACATTAGCGGGGGGGCCGGGCACAGATACGCAGTATTTT.

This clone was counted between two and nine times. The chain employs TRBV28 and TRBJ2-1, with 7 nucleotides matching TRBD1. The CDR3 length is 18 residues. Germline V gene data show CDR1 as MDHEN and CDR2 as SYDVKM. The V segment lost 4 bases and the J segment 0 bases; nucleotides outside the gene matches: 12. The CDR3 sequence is CASSSSNDRVRSYNEQFF. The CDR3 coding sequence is TGTGCCAGCAGTTCAAGCAACGACAGGGTCCGCTCCTACAATGAGCAGTTCTTC.

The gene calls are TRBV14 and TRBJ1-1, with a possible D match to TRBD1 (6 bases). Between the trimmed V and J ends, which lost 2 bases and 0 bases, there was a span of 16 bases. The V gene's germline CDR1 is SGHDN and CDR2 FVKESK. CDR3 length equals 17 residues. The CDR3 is CASSQNVNRQVNTEAFF. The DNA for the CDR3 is TGTGCCAGCAGCCAAAATGTAAATAGACAGGTGAACACTGAAGCTTTCTTT.

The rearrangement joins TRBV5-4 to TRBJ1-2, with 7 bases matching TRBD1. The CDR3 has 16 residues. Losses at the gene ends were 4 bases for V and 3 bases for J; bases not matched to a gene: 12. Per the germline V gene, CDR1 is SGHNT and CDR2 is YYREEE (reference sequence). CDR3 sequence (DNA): TGTGCCAGCAGCCGCGAGTTGACAGGGACGGACTATGGCTACACCTTC. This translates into CASSRELTGTDYGYTF.

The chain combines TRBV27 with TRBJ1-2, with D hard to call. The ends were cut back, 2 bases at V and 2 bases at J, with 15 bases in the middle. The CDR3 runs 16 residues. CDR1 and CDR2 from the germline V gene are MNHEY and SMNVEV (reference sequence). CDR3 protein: CASSLEGRAGNYGYTF. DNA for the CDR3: TGTGCCAGCAGTTTAGAGGGAAGGGCCGGGAACTATGGCTACACCTTC.

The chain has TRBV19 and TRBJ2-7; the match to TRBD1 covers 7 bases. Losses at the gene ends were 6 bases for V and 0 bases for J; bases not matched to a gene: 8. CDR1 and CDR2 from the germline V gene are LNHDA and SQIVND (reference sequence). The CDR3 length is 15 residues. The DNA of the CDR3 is TGTGCCAGTAGGCTGACCGGGACAGACTCCTACGAGCAGTACTTC. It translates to CASRLTGTDSYEQYF.

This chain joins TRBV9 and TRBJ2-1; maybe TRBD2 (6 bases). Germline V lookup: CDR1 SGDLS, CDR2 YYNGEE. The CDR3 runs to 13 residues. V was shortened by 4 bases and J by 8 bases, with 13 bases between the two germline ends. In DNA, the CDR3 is TGTGCCAGCAGCCCCCGGTGGGGGGATGAGCAGTTCTTC. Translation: CASSPRWGDEQFF.

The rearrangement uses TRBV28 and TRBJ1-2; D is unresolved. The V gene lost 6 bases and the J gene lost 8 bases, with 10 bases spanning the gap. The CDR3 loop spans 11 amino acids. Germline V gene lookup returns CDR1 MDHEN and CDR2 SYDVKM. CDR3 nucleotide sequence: TGTGCCAGCAGGCTATGGCTAGGCTACACCTTC. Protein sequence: CASRLWLGYTF.

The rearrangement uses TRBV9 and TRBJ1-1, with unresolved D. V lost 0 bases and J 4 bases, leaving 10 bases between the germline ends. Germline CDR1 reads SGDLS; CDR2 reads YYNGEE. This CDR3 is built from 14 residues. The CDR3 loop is CASSVEVVGTEAFF. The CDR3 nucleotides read TGTGCCAGCAGCGTAGAGGTGGTAGGCACTGAAGCTTTCTTT.

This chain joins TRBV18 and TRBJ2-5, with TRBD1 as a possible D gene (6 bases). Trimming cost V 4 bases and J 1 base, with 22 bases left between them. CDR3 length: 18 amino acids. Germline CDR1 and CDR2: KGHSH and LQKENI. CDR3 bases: TGTGCCAGCTCACTATATACCCGACAGGCGCGAACCCAAGAGACCCAGTACTTC. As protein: CASSLYTRQARTQETQYF.

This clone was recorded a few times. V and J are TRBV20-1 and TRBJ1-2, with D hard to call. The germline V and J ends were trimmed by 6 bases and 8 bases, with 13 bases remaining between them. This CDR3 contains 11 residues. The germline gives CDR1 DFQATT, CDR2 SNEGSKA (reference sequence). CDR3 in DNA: TGCAGTGCCCTTACCGACTTGGGCTACACCTTC. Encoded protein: CSALTDLGYTF.

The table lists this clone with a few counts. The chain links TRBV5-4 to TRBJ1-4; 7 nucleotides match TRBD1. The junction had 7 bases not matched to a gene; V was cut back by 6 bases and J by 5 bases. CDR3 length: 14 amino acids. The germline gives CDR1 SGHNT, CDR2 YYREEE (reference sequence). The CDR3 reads CASTSTGSNEKLFF. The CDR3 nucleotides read TGTGCCAGCACCTCGACAGGGTCGAATGAAAAACTGTTTTTT. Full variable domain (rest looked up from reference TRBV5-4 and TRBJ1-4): ETGVTQSPTHLIKTRGQQVTLRCSSQSGHNTVSWYQQALGQGPQFIFQYYREEENGRGNFPPRFSGLQFPNYSSELNVNALELDDSALYLCASTSTGSNEKLFFGSGTQLSVL.

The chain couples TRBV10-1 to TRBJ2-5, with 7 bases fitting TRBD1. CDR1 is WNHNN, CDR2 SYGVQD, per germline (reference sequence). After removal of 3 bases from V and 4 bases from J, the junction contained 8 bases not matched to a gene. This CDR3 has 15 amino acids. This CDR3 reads CASSDPRTGGETQYF. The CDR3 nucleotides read TGCGCCAGCAGTGACCCTCGGACAGGTGGAGAGACCCAGTACTTC.

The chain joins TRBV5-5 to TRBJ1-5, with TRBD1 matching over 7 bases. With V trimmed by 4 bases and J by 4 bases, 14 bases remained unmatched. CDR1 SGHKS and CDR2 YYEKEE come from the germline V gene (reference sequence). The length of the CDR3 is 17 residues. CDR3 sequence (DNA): TGTGCCAGCAGCCGAACTTCCGGACAGGAATATAATCAGCCCCAGCATTTT. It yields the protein CASSRTSGQEYNQPQHF. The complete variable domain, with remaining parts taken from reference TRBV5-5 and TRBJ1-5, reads DAGVTQSPTHLIKTRGQQVTLRCSPISGHKSVSWYQQVLGQGPQFIFQYYEKEERGRGNFPDRFSARQFPNYSSELNVNALLLGDSALYLCASSRTSGQEYNQPQHFGDGTRLSIL.

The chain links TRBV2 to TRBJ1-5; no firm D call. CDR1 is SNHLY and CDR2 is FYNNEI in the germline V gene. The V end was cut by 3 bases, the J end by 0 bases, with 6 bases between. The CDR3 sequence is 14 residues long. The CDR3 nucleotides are TGTGCCAGCAGTGAGATAGGTAGCAATCAGCCCCAGCATTTT. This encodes CASSEIGSNQPQHF. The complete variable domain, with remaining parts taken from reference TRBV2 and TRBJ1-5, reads EPEVTQTPSHQVTQMGQEVILRCVPISNHLYFYWYRQILGQKVEFLVSFYNNEISEKSEIFDDQFSVERPDGSNFTLKIRSTKLEDSAMYFCASSEIGSNQPQHFGDGTRLSIL.